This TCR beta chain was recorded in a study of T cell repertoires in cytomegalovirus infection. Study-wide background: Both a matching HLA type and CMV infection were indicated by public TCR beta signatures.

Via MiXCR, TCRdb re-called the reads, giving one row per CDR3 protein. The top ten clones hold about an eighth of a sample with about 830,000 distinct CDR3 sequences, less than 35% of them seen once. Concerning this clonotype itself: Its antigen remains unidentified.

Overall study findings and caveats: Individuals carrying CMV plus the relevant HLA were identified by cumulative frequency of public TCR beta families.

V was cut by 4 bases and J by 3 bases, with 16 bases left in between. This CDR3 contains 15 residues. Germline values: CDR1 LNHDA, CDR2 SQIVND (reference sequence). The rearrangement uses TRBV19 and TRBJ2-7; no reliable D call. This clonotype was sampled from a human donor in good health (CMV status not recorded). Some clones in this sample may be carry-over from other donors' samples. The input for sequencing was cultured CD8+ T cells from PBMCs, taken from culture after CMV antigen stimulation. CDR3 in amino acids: CASSTTSDVSYEQYF. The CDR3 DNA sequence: TGTGCCAGTAGTACTACTTCGGACGTCAGCTACGAGCAGTACTTC.